This T cell receptor beta chain was sequenced during a study of PD-L1 blockade in urothelial cancer. Profiling relied on immunoSEQ multiplex PCR, and the TCRdb table lists in-frame clones only, not all of them. This sample has more than 45,000 clones, with around 75% found just once. Time point reported: pretreatment peripheral blood. The CDR3 spans 12 residues. CDR1 and CDR2 (germline): SGHTA, FQGTGA. V was shortened by 4 bases and J by 8 bases, with 9 bases between the two germline ends. This specimen was PBMCs, taken around atezolizumab (anti-PD-L1) treatment. V gene TRBV7-3 combines with J gene TRBJ2-1, with D perhaps matching TRBD2 (6 bases). The sequence derives from a man aged 65 to 79 with urothelial cancer. This chain's CDR3 is CASSSERDEQFF. The CDR3 region has the DNA TGTGCCAGCAGCTCCGAGCGGGATGAGCAGTTCTTC.